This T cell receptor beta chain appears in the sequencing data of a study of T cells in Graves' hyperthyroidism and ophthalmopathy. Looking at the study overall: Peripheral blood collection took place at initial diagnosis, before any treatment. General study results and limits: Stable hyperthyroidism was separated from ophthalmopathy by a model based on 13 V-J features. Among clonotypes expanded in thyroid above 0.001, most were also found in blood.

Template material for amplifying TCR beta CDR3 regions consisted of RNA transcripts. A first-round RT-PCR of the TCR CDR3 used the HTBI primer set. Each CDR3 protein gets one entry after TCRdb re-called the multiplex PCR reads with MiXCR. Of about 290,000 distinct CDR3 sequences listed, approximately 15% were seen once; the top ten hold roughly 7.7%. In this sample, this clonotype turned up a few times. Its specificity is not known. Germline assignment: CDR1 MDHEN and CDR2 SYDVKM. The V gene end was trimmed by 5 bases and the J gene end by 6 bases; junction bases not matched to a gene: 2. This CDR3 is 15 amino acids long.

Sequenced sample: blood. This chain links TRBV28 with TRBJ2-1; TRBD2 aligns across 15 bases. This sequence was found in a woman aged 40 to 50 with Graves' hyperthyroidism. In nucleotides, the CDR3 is TGTGCCAGCAGTGGGGGACTAGCGGGGGGCAATGAGCAGTTCTTC. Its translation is CASSGGLAGGNEQFF.